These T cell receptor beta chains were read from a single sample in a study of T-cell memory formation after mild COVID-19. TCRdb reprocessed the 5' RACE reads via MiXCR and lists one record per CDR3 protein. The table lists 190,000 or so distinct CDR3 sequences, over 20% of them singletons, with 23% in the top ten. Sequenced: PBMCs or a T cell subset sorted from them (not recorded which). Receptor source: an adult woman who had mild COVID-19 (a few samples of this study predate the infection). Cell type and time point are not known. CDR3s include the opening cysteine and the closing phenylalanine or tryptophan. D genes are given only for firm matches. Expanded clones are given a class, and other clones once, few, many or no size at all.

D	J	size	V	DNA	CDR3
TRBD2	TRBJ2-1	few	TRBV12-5	TGTGCTAGTGGTTTGGTCCGGACTAGCGGGAGGGCCGCCTACAATGAGCAGTTCTTC	CASGLVRTSGRAAYNEQFF
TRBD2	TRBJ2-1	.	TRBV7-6	TGTGCCAGCAGCTCCTACGGACTAGCGGGGAGCAATGAGCAGTTCTTC	CASSSYGLAGSNEQFF
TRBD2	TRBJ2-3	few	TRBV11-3	TGTGCCAGCAGCGCACCGACTAGCGGGGGTTCAACGTATTTT	CASSAPTSGGSTYF
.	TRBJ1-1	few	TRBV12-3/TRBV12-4	TGTGCCAGCAGTTCACAGGGTTGGGGGACTGAAGCTTTCTTT	CASSSQGWGTEAFF
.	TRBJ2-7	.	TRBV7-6	TGTGCCAGCAGCTTAAACAGGGTGGAGCAGTACTTC	CASSLNRVEQYF
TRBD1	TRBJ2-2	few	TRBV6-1	TGTGCCACCAAGGACAGGGTGGACACCGGGGAGCTGTTTTTT	CATKDRVDTGELFF
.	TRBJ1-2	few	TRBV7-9	TGTGCCAGCGAAGGACAAGGCAACTATGGCTACACCTTC	CASEGQGNYGYTF
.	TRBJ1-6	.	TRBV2	TGTGCCAGCAGGGAGGAATTCGATAATTCACCCCTCCACTTT	CASREEFDNSPLHF
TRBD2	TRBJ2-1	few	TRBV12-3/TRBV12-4	TGTGCCAGCAGTTTCGAGACTAGCGGGGACTATGAGCAGTTCTTC	CASSFETSGDYEQFF
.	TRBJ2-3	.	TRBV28	TGTGCCAGCAGTTTCGAGCGGGCTAGCACAGATACGCAGTATTTT	CASSFERASTDTQYF
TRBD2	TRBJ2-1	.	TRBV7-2	TGTGCCAGCAGCTTAGTGTCTAGCGGGATCTACAGTAATGAGCAGTTCTTC	CASSLVSSGIYSNEQFF
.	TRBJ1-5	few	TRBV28	TGTGCCAGCAGTTCCTACAGGGAGGATCAGCCCCAGCATTTT	CASSSYREDQPQHF
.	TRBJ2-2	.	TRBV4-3	TGCGCCAGCAGCCCGGAGGAACTGACAGGGGAGCTGTTTTTT	CASSPEELTGELFF
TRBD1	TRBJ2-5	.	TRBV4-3	TGCGCCAGCAGCCCAGGACAGGGGGCCTCAGAGACCCAGTACTTC	CASSPGQGASETQYF
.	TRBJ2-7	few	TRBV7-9	TGTGCCAGCAGCTCAGTGCCTCCCTACGAGCAGTACTTC	CASSSVPPYEQYF